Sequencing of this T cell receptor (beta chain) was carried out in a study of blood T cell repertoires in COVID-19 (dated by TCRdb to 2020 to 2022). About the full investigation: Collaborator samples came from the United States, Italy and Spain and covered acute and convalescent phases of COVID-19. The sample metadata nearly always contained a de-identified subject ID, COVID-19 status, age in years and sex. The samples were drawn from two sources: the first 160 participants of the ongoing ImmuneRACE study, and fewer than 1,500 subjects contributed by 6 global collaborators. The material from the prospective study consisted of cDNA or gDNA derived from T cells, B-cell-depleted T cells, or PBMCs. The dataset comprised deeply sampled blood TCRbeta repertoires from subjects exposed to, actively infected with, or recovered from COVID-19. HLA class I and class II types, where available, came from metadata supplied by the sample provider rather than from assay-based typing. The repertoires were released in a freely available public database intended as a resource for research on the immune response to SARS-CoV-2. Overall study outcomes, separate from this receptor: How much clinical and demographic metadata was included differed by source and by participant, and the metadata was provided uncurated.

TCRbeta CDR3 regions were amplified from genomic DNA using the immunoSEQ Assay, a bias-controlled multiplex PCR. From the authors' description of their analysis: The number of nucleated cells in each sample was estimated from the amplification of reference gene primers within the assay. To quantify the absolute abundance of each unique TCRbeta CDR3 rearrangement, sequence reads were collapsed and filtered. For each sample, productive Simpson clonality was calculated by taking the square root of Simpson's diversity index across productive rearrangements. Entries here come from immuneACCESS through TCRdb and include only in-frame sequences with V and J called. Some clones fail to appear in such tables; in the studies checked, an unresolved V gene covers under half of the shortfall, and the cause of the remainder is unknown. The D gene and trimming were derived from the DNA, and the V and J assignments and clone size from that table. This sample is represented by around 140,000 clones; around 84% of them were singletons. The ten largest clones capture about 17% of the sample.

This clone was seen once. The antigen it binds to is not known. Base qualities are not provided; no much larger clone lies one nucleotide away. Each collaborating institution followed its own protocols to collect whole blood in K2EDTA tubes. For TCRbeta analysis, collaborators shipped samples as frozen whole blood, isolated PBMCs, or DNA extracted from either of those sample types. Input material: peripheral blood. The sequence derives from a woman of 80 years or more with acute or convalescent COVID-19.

The nucleotide sequence is TGTGCCAGCAGTTTCGCCCCGGGACAGGGGCCAGATACGCAGTATTTT. Its protein product is CASSFAPGQGPDTQYF. Here the chain combines TRBV6-2 or TRBV6-3 and TRBJ2-3; TRBD1 lines up with 10 middle nucleotides. From V the trimming removes 4 bases and from J it removes 4 bases, while the gene matches leave 8 bases of the junction unaccounted for. CDR3 length: 16 amino acids, cysteine to phenylalanine. Just the 48-base CDR3 DNA is kept, in frame starting at base 1. Based on the germline V gene, the CDR1 and CDR2 sequences are MNHEY and SVGEGT.